This T cell receptor (beta chain) was found in a study of OX40 agonist ivuxolimab in advanced cancers. Blood got drawn at baseline, again on cycle 4 day 1, and then on cycle 7 day 1. Study-wide results and limits: A proportion of nonresponders additionally exhibited low normalized T-cell clonal expansion.

Sequencing was performed with immunoSEQ multiplex PCR; in TCRdb, only in-frame clones are kept and a portion is missing. The sample includes under 20,000 clones, around 78% of them seen just once. Concerning this clone itself: Antigen unknown.

The sequenced sample was CD4+ or CD8+ T cells sorted from blood, obtained in a trial of the OX40 agonist ivuxolimab. The origin of this receptor is an adult with an advanced solid tumor such as melanoma, head and neck, liver or kidney cancer.

CDR3 sequence reads: CASSGGILNTEAFF. As DNA, the CDR3 is TGCGCCAGCAGCGGGGGGATTTTGAACACTGAAGCTTTCTTT. The V gene is TRBV5-1, the J gene TRBJ1-1; a possible D gene is TRBD1 (5 bases). The CDR3 consists of 14 residues. From germline, CDR1 is SGHRS and CDR2 YFSETQ. The V end lost 4 bases, the J end lost 0 bases, and 10 bases lay between the germline ends.